What follows are 31 T cell receptor beta chains derived from one specimen sequenced in a study of cytomegalovirus exposure and HLA in healthy donors. PCR was performed using 60 Vbeta and 13 Jbeta primers. Clones were read by immunoSEQ multiplex PCR, and TCRdb kept only the in-frame ones, dropping some. The table has 85,000 to 100,000 clones, approximately 82% seen once. The sequenced sample was PBMCs. The receptors shown here come from a female donor in good health and CMV-seropositive.

V and J are TRBV11-2 and TRBJ1-4; TRBD1 is a possible D gene (6 bases). CDR3 length: 16 residues. V was trimmed by 0 bases and J by 10 bases, leaving 18 bases between them. CDR1 is SGHAT and CDR2 is FQNNGV in the germline V gene. The CDR3 region has the DNA TGTGCCAGCAGCTTAGATCATGGAGGGGGGGTTGGAAAACTGTTTTTT. It codes for CASSLDHGGGVGKLFF.

The chain joins TRBV30 to TRBJ1-4; D might be TRBD1 (6 bases). Trimming pared 8 bases from V and 11 bases from J, leaving 21 bases between. Germline V gene lookup returns CDR1 GTSNPN and CDR2 SVGIG (reference sequence). This CDR3 contains 13 residues. The CDR3, as DNA: TGTGCCGGGGGCGTGCGCGCCTTGGGGAAACTGTTTTTT. Translation: CAGGVRALGKLFF.

The chain recombines TRBV14 with TRBJ1-2; D gene unclear. The germline V gene encodes CDR1 SGHDN and CDR2 FVKESK. This CDR3 is built from 15 residues. The ends were cut back, 0 bases at V and 6 bases at J, with 14 bases in the middle. The CDR3 sequence: CASSQDGQAKDGYTF. CDR3 sequence (DNA): TGTGCCAGCAGCCAAGATGGGCAGGCTAAAGATGGCTACACCTTC.

V usage is TRBV18 and J usage is TRBJ2-7, with 14 bases matching TRBD2. After removal of 5 bases from V and 0 bases from J, the junction contained 0 bases not matched to a gene. CDR1 is KGHSH, CDR2 LQKENI, per germline. The CDR3 spans 15 residues. CDR3: CASSGTSGSSYEQYF. CDR3 DNA: TGTGCCAGCTCAGGGACTAGCGGGAGCTCCTACGAGCAGTACTTC.

This chain connects TRBV27 to TRBJ2-7; possible D gene TRBD1, 6 bases. CDR1 is MNHEY and CDR2 is SMNVEV in the germline V gene (reference sequence). Trimming shortened V by 4 bases and J by 4 bases, and 20 bases separated the two germline ends. The CDR3 consists of 16 residues. The CDR3 spells CASSSAAGRGAYEQYF. CDR3 DNA sequence: TGTGCCAGCAGTTCCGCTGCGGGCAGGGGTGCGTACGAGCAGTACTTC.

The CDR3 sequence is CASRRDRETTEAFF. The CDR3 nucleotides are TGTGCCAGCAGACGGGACAGGGAGACCACTGAAGCTTTCTTT. The chain employs TRBV6-6 and TRBJ1-1, with 9 bases identical to TRBD1. V trimming: 6 bases; J trimming: 4 bases; junction bases outside the gene matches: 6. From germline, CDR1 is MNHNY and CDR2 SVGAGI (reference sequence). The CDR3 loop spans 14 amino acids.

In its sample, this clone was seen once. This rearrangement joins TRBV4-1 to TRBJ2-2; 7 bases map to TRBD2. The CDR3 loop spans 14 amino acids. V lost 5 bases and J lost 6; bases outside the gene matches: 6. Per the germline V gene, CDR1 is MGHRA and CDR2 is YSYEKL. The CDR3 bases are TGCGCCAGCAGCAGCGTCGGACTAGCCGGGGAGCTGTTTTTT. Its protein product is CASSSVGLAGELFF.

This clone was seen more than once but under ten times. This chain connects TRBV5-1 to TRBJ2-3; D possibly corresponds to TRBD1 (5 bases). Germline V gene sequence: CDR1 SGHRS, CDR2 YFSETQ. The CDR3 is 16 residues long. V dropped 0 bases and J dropped 1 base, with 12 bases sitting between them. In DNA, the CDR3 is TGCGCCAGCAGCTTGGCTAGGGGTTATCGCACAGATACGCAGTATTTT. Translation gives CASSLARGYRTDTQYF.

The chain links TRBV27 to TRBJ2-7; D may be TRBD1 (5 bases). Trimming left V 3 bases short and J 4 bases short, with 13 bases between. Germline loops: CDR1 MNHEY, CDR2 SMNVEV (reference sequence). This CDR3 has 14 amino acids. This CDR3 is CASSFSTGRYEQYF. The CDR3 region has the DNA TGTGCCAGCAGTTTCTCCACAGGACGGTACGAGCAGTACTTC.

The chain carries TRBV7-3 and TRBJ1-2, with D perhaps matching TRBD1 (6 bases). Trimming took 1 base from V and 8 from J, leaving 11 bases between them. The CDR3 has 13 residues. Germline assignment: CDR1 SGHTA and CDR2 FQGTGA. In DNA, the CDR3 is TGTGCCAGCAGCTTAATGACAGGCGGAGGCTACACCTTC. Amino acid sequence: CASSLMTGGGYTF.

Regarding this clone: This same CDR3 is encoded by further DNA sequences in the sample. This chain links TRBV6-1 with TRBJ1-1, with 8 bases fitting TRBD1. Germline CDR1 reads MNHNS; CDR2 reads SASEGT. The CDR3 has 16 amino acids. The V segment lost 6 bases and the J segment 7 bases; nucleotides outside the gene matches: 16. CDR3 sequence: CASSESPTGGQGEAFF. The CDR3 DNA follows: TGTGCCAGCAGCGAAAGCCCAACAGGGGGTCAGGGTGAAGCTTTCTTT.

This clone was found once. The rearrangement uses TRBV9 and TRBJ1-3; D gene unclear. This CDR3 spans 16 amino acids. CDR1 and CDR2 from the germline V gene are SGDLS and YYNGEE. The V end lost 0 bases, the J end lost 0 bases, and 10 bases lay between the germline ends. This chain's CDR3 is CASSVESRGSGNTIYF. DNA for the CDR3: TGTGCCAGCAGCGTAGAATCGAGAGGCTCTGGAAACACCATATATTTT.

V gene TRBV2 combines with J gene TRBJ2-3; maybe TRBD1 (6 bases). The CDR3 loop spans 14 amino acids. V was shortened by 7 bases and J by 2 bases, with 13 bases between the two germline ends. Germline V gene data show CDR1 as SNHLY and CDR2 as FYNNEI. The CDR3 DNA is TGTGCCAGCAAATCAGGGGTCTCCACAGATACGCAGTATTTT. It is translated as CASKSGVSTDTQYF.

Comments on this clone: The junction shows a germline mismatch at one end, possibly a read error. J is TRBJ1-1 and V is TRBV6-5; 8 nucleotides match TRBD1. The CDR3 loop spans 14 amino acids. Germline assignment: CDR1 MNHEY and CDR2 SVGAGI. The CDR3 coding sequence is TGTGCCAGCAGCTACTCGGACAGGGCCACTGAAGCTTTCTTT. It codes for CASSYSDRATEAFF.

This clone was seen just once. The chain employs TRBV4-1 and TRBJ2-7, with D perhaps matching TRBD2 (5 bases). CDR1 is MGHRA and CDR2 is YSYEKL in the germline V gene. Deletions cut 0 bases from V and 13 bases from J, with 25 bases between. CDR3 length: 16 amino acids. This CDR3 is CASSQEPSLAPCSEYF. CDR3 DNA sequence: TGCGCCAGCAGCCAAGAACCCTCTCTAGCTCCCTGTAGCGAATACTTC.

The CDR3 DNA follows: TGTGCCAGCAGCGTATTGGACAGGGACGAGCAGTACTTC. This gives the protein CASSVLDRDEQYF. This chain joins TRBV9 and TRBJ2-7; 8 bases align to TRBD1. The CDR3 runs to 13 residues. Germline trimming cut 1 base from V and 5 bases from J; bases unmatched to any gene: 2. Germline V lookup: CDR1 SGDLS, CDR2 YYNGEE.

The rearrangement links TRBV7-9 to TRBJ2-3, with TRBD2 matching over 9 bases. The CDR3 is 15 amino acids. Germline V gene sequence: CDR1 SEHNR, CDR2 FQNEAQ (reference sequence). V dropped 4 bases and J dropped 4; count of bases not matched to a gene: 6. CDR3 loop: CASSSRAGGADTQYF. The DNA for the CDR3 is TGTGCCAGCAGCTCGAGAGCGGGAGGCGCAGATACGCAGTATTTT.

In this sample, this clone turned up once. J is TRBJ1-1 and V is TRBV5-1; 8 bases align to TRBD1. The CDR3 spans 16 residues. Germline assignment: CDR1 SGHRS and CDR2 YFSETQ. Trimming took 0 bases from V and 5 from J; bases not matched to a gene: 9. This CDR3 reads CASSLAEDRVRTEAFF. In nucleotides, the CDR3 is TGCGCCAGCAGCTTGGCCGAGGACAGGGTTCGTACTGAAGCTTTCTTT.

Worth noting for this clone: The same CDR3 arises from other DNA sequences in this sample as well. This sequence joins TRBV5-1 and TRBJ1-1, with a tentative D call TRBD1 (6 bases). Trimming pared 0 bases from V and 5 bases from J, leaving 11 bases between. Germline V CDR1 and CDR2: SGHRS, YFSETQ. The CDR3 is made up of 14 amino acids. CDR3 sequence (DNA): TGCGCCAGCAGCTTGGGACAGGAAGCTACTGAAGCTTTCTTT. Translated, it gives CASSLGQEATEAFF.

V usage is TRBV11-2 and J usage is TRBJ1-2; D unresolved. Trimming shortened V by 2 bases and J by 7 bases, and 20 bases separated the two germline ends. The germline CDR1 and CDR2 sequences are SGHAT and FQNNGV. The CDR3 runs to 16 residues. The CDR3 bases are TGTGCCAGCAGCTTAATTTATAGAGGCGAGGGTGGTGGCTACACCTTC. It encodes CASSLIYRGEGGGYTF. Filled out from reference TRBV11-2 and TRBJ1-2, the complete variable domain reads EAGVAQSPRYKIIEKRQSVAFWCNPISGHATLYWYQQILGQGPKLLIQFQNNGVVDDSQLPKDRFSAERLKGVDSTLKIQPAKLEDSAVYLCASSLIYRGEGGGYTFGSGTRLTVV.

This clone was recorded a few times. The chain carries TRBV5-1 and TRBJ1-1; 7 bases match TRBD1. There are 16 residues in the CDR3. V lost 4 bases and J lost 3; bases outside the gene matches: 12. Germline CDR1 is SGHRS and CDR2 is YFSETQ. Here the CDR3 reads CASSNEQGTGYTEAFF. For the CDR3, the DNA is TGCGCCAGCAGCAACGAACAGGGGACGGGGTACACTGAAGCTTTCTTT.

The gene calls are TRBV18 and TRBJ1-5; a weak D match, TRBD1 (5 bases). Trimming took off 0 bases at V and 7 bases at J, with 16 bases between the two ends. The length of the CDR3 is 16 residues. Per the germline V gene, CDR1 is KGHSH and CDR2 is LQKENI. For the CDR3, the DNA is TGTGCCAGCTCACCACCGGAAGGGGCCGCCGGGCAGCCCCAGCATTTT. Translation gives CASSPPEGAAGQPQHF.

V is TRBV14 and J is TRBJ2-5, with 8 bases matching TRBD2. TRBJ2-7 explains the end of the DNA better; the J call may be wrong. CDR3 length: 15 amino acids. CDR1 is SGHDN and CDR2 is FVKESK in the germline V gene. Here the CDR3 DNA reads TGTGCCAGCAGCCAAGCCCCGGGAGGGGGGTACGAGCAGTACTTC. It encodes CASSQAPGGGYEQYF.

The rearrangement joins TRBV11-2 to TRBJ1-6; no firm D call. The germline gives CDR1 SGHAT, CDR2 FQNNGV. V lost 2 bases to trimming and J lost 8 bases, with 4 bases between them. The CDR3 is 12 amino acids. The CDR3 region has the DNA TGTGCCAGCAGCTTAACAGATTCACCCCTCCACTTT. This codes for CASSLTDSPLHF.

The chain employs TRBV9 and TRBJ2-5; 8 nucleotides match TRBD2. The end of the DNA is better explained by TRBJ2-7, so the J call may be wrong. The CDR3 has 16 amino acids. The germline CDR1 and CDR2 sequences are SGDLS and YYNGEE. In DNA, the CDR3 is TGTGCCAGCAGCGTAGGACCGGGACTAGGGGCCTACGAGCAGTACTTC. It specifies CASSVGPGLGAYEQYF.

V usage is TRBV27 and J usage is TRBJ2-7; unclear D gene. Per germline, CDR1 MNHEY and CDR2 SMNVEV (reference sequence). Trimming left V 3 bases short and J 2 bases short, with 11 bases between. The CDR3 spans 14 residues. The CDR3 DNA reads TGTGCCAGCAGTTTCTTTACACCGCCCTACGAGCAGTACTTC. The encoded protein is CASSFFTPPYEQYF.

The rearrangement joins TRBV28 to TRBJ2-7; TRBD1 matches 7 bases. J gave up 3 bases and V 2 bases, and 10 bases lay outside the gene matches. This CDR3 comprises 16 residues. The germline V gene encodes CDR1 MDHEN and CDR2 SYDVKM. CDR3 residues: CASSLLGQGQYYEQYF. CDR3 nucleotide sequence: TGTGCCAGCAGTTTACTAGGGCAGGGACAGTACTACGAGCAGTACTTC.

The V call is TRBV4-1, the J call TRBJ2-6; D gene unclear. Per germline, CDR1 MGHRA and CDR2 YSYEKL. V was clipped by 4 bases and J by 0 bases, with 25 bases between them. CDR3 length: 21 residues. Written as DNA, the CDR3 is TGCGCCAGCAGCCGGAAAGACGGATCTAGTCTCCCCCTCTCTGGGGCCAACGTCCTGACTTTC. As protein: CASSRKDGSSLPLSGANVLTF.

The genes are TRBV25-1 and TRBJ2-2, with 10 bases lining up with TRBD1. Trimming removed 3 bases from V and 4 bases from J; junction bases left unmatched: 5. The CDR3 length is 16 residues. CDR1 is MGHDK and CDR2 is SYGVNS in the germline V gene. Written as DNA, the CDR3 is TGTGCCAGCAGTGATATGGACAGGGGGGGCACCGGGGAGCTGTTTTTT. This translates into CASSDMDRGGTGELFF. Complete variable domain (other parts from reference TRBV25-1 and TRBJ2-2): EADIYQTPRYLVIGTGKKITLECSQTMGHDKMYWYQQDPGMELHLIHYSYGVNSTEKGDLSSESTVSRIRTEHFPLTLESARPSHTSQYLCASSDMDRGGTGELFFGEGSRLTVL.

This rearrangement joins TRBV6-1 to TRBJ2-7; D is undetermined. V was pared by 2 bases and J by 2 bases, with 7 bases between. This CDR3 contains 13 residues. Germline assignment: CDR1 MNHNS and CDR2 SASEGT. The CDR3 nucleotides are TGTGCCAGCAGTGAATCGGGTCCCTACGAGCAGTACTTC. This codes for CASSESGPYEQYF.

The table lists this clone with a few counts. Written as DNA, the CDR3 is TGTGCCAGCAGCGTAGGGGCTTCCACCGGGGAGCTGTTTTTT. It codes for CASSVGASTGELFF. V gene TRBV9 combines with J gene TRBJ2-2; the D is unclear. The length of the CDR3 is 14 residues. Germline V gives CDR1 SGDLS, CDR2 YYNGEE. Trimming removed 0 bases from V and 4 bases from J, with 7 bases in between. The full variable domain, with the rest looked up from reference TRBV9 and TRBJ2-2, is DSGVTQTPKHLITATGQRVTLRCSPRSGDLSVYWYQQSLDQGLQFLIQYYNGEERAKGNILERFSAQQFPDLHSELNLSSLELGDSALYFCASSVGASTGELFFGEGSRLTVL.